A single sample gave rise to the 16 T cell receptor beta chains below, sequenced in a study of shared clonotypes between healthy human individuals. Measured with immunoSEQ multiplex PCR; TCRdb has only the in-frame clones, and not every one. Of about 2 million clones in the sample, 85% to 95% were seen once. The sequenced material came from naive CD4+ T cells sorted from blood. As to subset: CD45RA+ positively selected. The receptors come from a young man in good health.

V gene TRBV6-1 combines with J gene TRBJ1-2, with D unresolved. The CDR3 totals 14 residues. Germline V gives CDR1 MNHNS, CDR2 SASEGT. The germline V and J ends were trimmed by 4 bases and 6 bases, with 15 bases remaining between them. CDR3 in amino acids: CASSGGPDLNGYTF. The CDR3 DNA is TGTGCCAGCAGTGGAGGCCCAGACCTAAATGGCTACACCTTC.

The V call is TRBV30, the J call TRBJ2-7, with a tentative D call TRBD2 (7 bases). V lost 0 bases and J 0 bases, leaving 15 bases between the germline ends. The CDR3 length is 16 residues. Germline lookup yields CDR1 GTSNPN and CDR2 SVGIG (reference sequence). CDR3 DNA: TGTGCCTGGAGTGTACAATTCGCGGGGGCCTCCTACGAGCAGTACTTC. Its protein product is CAWSVQFAGASYEQYF.

The V and J genes are TRBV6-6 and TRBJ2-7; weak D call: TRBD1 (6 bases). Germline assignment: CDR1 MNHNY and CDR2 SVGAGI (reference sequence). V lost 5 bases, J lost 5 bases, and 13 bases lay in between. This CDR3 has 13 residues. CDR3 in DNA: TGTGCCAGCAGTCCACAGGGTACGGACGAGCAGTACTTC. This encodes CASSPQGTDEQYF.

The V gene is TRBV6-1, the J gene TRBJ2-3; D may correspond to TRBD1 or TRBD2 (5 bases each). V gave up 8 bases and J gave up 1 base, with 16 bases separating them. In germline, CDR1 is MNHNS, CDR2 SASEGT. The CDR3 runs to 15 residues. As DNA, the CDR3 is TGTGCCAGCGGACTTCAGGGCATGGGCACAGATACGCAGTATTTT. Translating gives CASGLQGMGTDTQYF.

This chain uses TRBV6-1 with TRBJ2-7, with D maybe TRBD2 (5 bases). Germline V gives CDR1 MNHNS, CDR2 SASEGT. Trimming removed 1 base at V and 6 bases at J, with 10 bases between. The CDR3 runs to 13 residues. This chain's CDR3 is CASSEGVGGEQYF. The CDR3 DNA reads as TGTGCCAGCAGTGAAGGGGTAGGAGGCGAGCAGTACTTC.

This chain links TRBV7-2 with TRBJ2-7; 12 positions agree with TRBD2. Germline-derived CDR1 and CDR2 are SGHTA and FQGNSA. The CDR3 is made up of 16 amino acids. V lost 1 base to trimming and J lost 4 bases; unmatched junction nucleotides: 5. Here the CDR3 reads CASSLVATSGSYEQYF. CDR3 in DNA: TGTGCCAGCAGCTTAGTAGCGACTAGCGGGAGTTACGAGCAGTACTTC.

This chain joins TRBV7-2 and TRBJ2-5, with 9 positions matching TRBD2. The CDR3 runs to 17 residues. V shed 5 bases, J shed 7 bases, and the junction held 17 bases outside the gene matches. CDR1 is SGHTA and CDR2 is FQGNSA in the germline V gene. This CDR3 is CASSVGELAGPRGTQYF. The CDR3 region has the DNA TGTGCCAGCAGCGTGGGGGAGCTAGCGGGACCTAGGGGGACCCAGTACTTC.

On this clone: Different DNA sequences within this sample yield the same CDR3. The chain employs TRBV10-3 and TRBJ2-2, with D unresolved. CDR3 length: 15 residues. Trimming stripped 2 bases from V and 5 bases from J, with 12 bases between. Germline-derived CDR1 and CDR2 are ENHRY and SYGVKD. CDR3: CAISESRVGTGELFF. The CDR3, as DNA: TGTGCCATCAGTGAGAGTAGGGTAGGAACCGGGGAGCTGTTTTTT.

The chain couples TRBV5-1 to TRBJ2-6; D possibly corresponds to TRBD2 (6 bases). The germline V gene encodes CDR1 SGHRS and CDR2 YFSETQ. The CDR3 is made up of 13 amino acids. V dropped 10 bases and J dropped 4 bases, with 12 bases sitting between them. CDR3 region: CACGEDGANVLTF. The CDR3 DNA is TGCGCCTGTGGGGAGGACGGGGCCAACGTCCTGACTTTC.

CDR3 residues: CASSYSRTPNTGELFF. DNA for the CDR3: TGTGCCAGCAGTTACTCCCGGACACCGAACACCGGGGAGCTGTTTTTT. V is TRBV6-6 and J is TRBJ2-2; D might be TRBD1 (5 bases). Trimming removed 0 bases at V and 0 bases at J, with 8 bases between. This CDR3 is built from 16 residues. CDR1 and CDR2 from the germline V gene are MNHNY and SVGAGI (reference sequence).

The rearrangement uses TRBV7-3 and TRBJ2-1; 9 positions match TRBD2. The length of the CDR3 is 19 residues. Germline CDR1 reads SGHTA; CDR2 reads FQGTGA. V gave up 4 bases and J gave up 6 bases; unmatched junction bases: 19. The CDR3 spells CASSSKGQMRLAGSNEQFF. CDR3 sequence (DNA): TGTGCCAGCAGCTCCAAAGGTCAGATGAGGCTAGCGGGGAGCAATGAGCAGTTCTTC.

The rearrangement uses TRBV11-2 and TRBJ2-1, with D unclear. In germline, CDR1 is SGHAT, CDR2 FQNNGV. CDR3 length: 11 amino acids. Trimming left V 5 bases short and J 15 bases short, with 14 bases between. The CDR3 region is CASSPQSGPFF. The CDR3 DNA sequence: TGTGCCAGCAGCCCCCAGTCCGGGCCGTTCTTC.

The chain recombines TRBV7-2 with TRBJ1-1; D unresolved. V lost 1 base to trimming and J lost 0 bases, with 9 bases between them. Germline V lookup: CDR1 SGHTA, CDR2 FQGNSA. CDR3 length: 15 amino acids. CDR3 in amino acids: CASSLGPAMNTEAFF. The CDR3 nucleotides are TGTGCCAGCAGCTTAGGTCCAGCTATGAACACTGAAGCTTTCTTT. Full variable domain (rest looked up from reference TRBV7-2 and TRBJ1-1): GAGVSQSPSNKVTEKGKDVELRCDPISGHTALYWYRQSLGQGLEFLIYFQGNSAPDKSGLPSDRFSAERTGGSVSTLTIQRTQQEDSAVYLCASSLGPAMNTEAFFGQGTRLTVV.

In this sample, this clone turned up once. The genes are TRBV14 and TRBJ2-3; no firm D call. The CDR3 length is 14 residues. Germline V gives CDR1 SGHDN, CDR2 FVKESK. The V gene lost 4 bases and the J gene lost 3 bases, with 11 bases spanning the gap. CDR3 coding DNA: TGTGCCAGCAGCCCGATAGGCGTAACAGATACGCAGTATTTT. This sequence encodes CASSPIGVTDTQYF.

J is TRBJ2-7 and V is TRBV29-1, with 10 bases lining up with TRBD1. The germline gives CDR1 SQVTM, CDR2 ANQGSEA. The V gene end was trimmed by 7 bases and the J gene end by 6 bases; junction bases not matched to a gene: 6. This CDR3 is built from 12 residues. This CDR3 is CSARQGAIEQYF. The DNA for the CDR3 is TGCAGCGCGCGACAGGGGGCTATCGAGCAGTACTTC.

CDR3 amino acids: CASSPAESPNEKLFF. DNA for the CDR3: TGCGCCAGCAGCCCCGCCGAGAGTCCTAATGAAAAACTGTTTTTT. The V gene is TRBV5-1, the J gene TRBJ1-4; no clear D. The CDR3 consists of 15 residues. The germline V and J ends were trimmed by 4 bases and 3 bases, with 13 bases remaining between them. Germline assignment: CDR1 SGHRS and CDR2 YFSETQ.